The 21 T cell receptor beta chains reported below all come from one sample, sequenced in a study of blood T cell repertoires in COVID-19. Repertoires were generated with immunoSEQ multiplex PCR, while TCRdb's copy carries only in-frame clones and drops some. This sample yields roughly 70,000 clones, of which around three quarters are seen a single time; around 9.7% belongs to the top ten. Sequenced: peripheral blood. Every receptor here comes from a human donor in a cohort sampled during active COVID-19.

This clone turned up a few times. This chain uses TRBV13 with TRBJ2-1; 11 bases align to TRBD2. Germline V gene data show CDR1 as PRHDT and CDR2 as FYEKMQ (reference sequence). The V gene end was trimmed by 3 bases and the J gene end by 8 bases; junction bases not matched to a gene: 6. This CDR3 is built from 15 residues. The CDR3: CASSFQLAGVDEQFF. In DNA, the CDR3 is TGTGCCAGCAGCTTTCAACTAGCGGGAGTTGATGAGCAGTTCTTC.

J is TRBJ2-7 and V is TRBV7-2, with D possibly matching TRBD2 (5 bases). V lost 4 bases and J 7 bases, leaving 14 bases between the germline ends. Germline CDR1 and CDR2: SGHTA and FQGNSA. The CDR3 has 13 residues. Here the CDR3 reads CASSYTTSGEQYF. The CDR3 bases are TGTGCCAGCAGCTACACGACCTCGGGGGAGCAGTACTTC.

The CDR3 nucleotides are TGTGCCAGCAGTTTTTCAGGGTTTGGTCAGCCCCAGCATTTT. It codes for CASSFSGFGQPQHF. The chain joins TRBV28 to TRBJ1-5; a weak D match, TRBD1 (5 bases). The CDR3 runs to 14 residues. Per the germline V gene, CDR1 is MDHEN and CDR2 is SYDVKM. Trimming took 3 bases from V and 6 from J, leaving 12 bases between them. The complete variable domain, with remaining parts taken from reference TRBV28 and TRBJ1-5, reads DVKVTQSSRYLVKRTGEKVFLECVQDMDHENMFWYRQDPGLGLRLIYFSYDVKMKEKGDIPEGYSVSREKKERFSLILESASTNQTSMYLCASSFSGFGQPQHFGDGTRLSIL.

The chain recombines TRBV28 with TRBJ2-3; 7 nucleotides line up with TRBD2. The length of the CDR3 is 14 residues. V trimming: 8 bases; J trimming: 11 bases; junction bases outside the gene matches: 16. Germline CDR1 reads MDHEN; CDR2 reads SYDVKM. CDR3 nucleotides: TGTGCCAGCCGCCCCGGGACTACCCCCGGAGAGCAGTATTTT. Translation: CASRPGTTPGEQYF.

This clone was picked up one time. The chain employs TRBV5-1 and TRBJ2-7, with a possible D match to TRBD2 (6 bases). Trimming took 4 bases from V and 7 from J, leaving 18 bases between them. CDR1 and CDR2 (germline): SGHRS, YFSETQ. This CDR3 is 14 amino acids long. The CDR3 DNA follows: TGCGCCAGCAGCACCCGGGACTTGGGAGGAGAGCAGTACTTC. Protein: CASSTRDLGGEQYF.

The V and J genes are TRBV9 and TRBJ2-7; TRBD2 aligns across 8 bases. Trimming removed 0 bases from V and 1 base from J; junction bases left unmatched: 6. CDR3 length: 16 residues. Germline CDR1 is SGDLS and CDR2 is YYNGEE. The DNA of the CDR3 is TGTGCCAGCAGCGTAGGGGTTAGCGGGACATCCTACGAGCAGTACTTC. This gives the protein CASSVGVSGTSYEQYF.

This chain links TRBV19 with TRBJ2-5; 7 bases line up with TRBD1. J was trimmed by 2 bases and V by 1 base; bases with no gene match: 7. This CDR3 is built from 16 residues. Germline V lookup: CDR1 LNHDA, CDR2 SQIVND (reference sequence). DNA for the CDR3: TGTGCCAGTAGTATAGCCCCCGGGACAGCACAAGAGACCCAGTACTTC. Translating gives CASSIAPGTAQETQYF.

This chain uses TRBV3-1 (or the pseudogene TRBV3-2) with TRBJ2-7; 9 positions agree with TRBD1. Unmatched junction bases numbered 12, after V lost 4 bases and J lost 5 bases. Germline V CDR1 and CDR2: LGHDT, YNNKEL (reference sequence). There are 16 residues in the CDR3. The CDR3 DNA follows: TGTGCCAGCAGCCTGGGCATGGGACAGGGTTACCACGAGCAGTACTTC. This gives the protein CASSLGMGQGYHEQYF.

The chain employs TRBV10-1 and TRBJ2-7; 7 bases fit TRBD2. The length of the CDR3 is 17 residues. CDR1 and CDR2 from the germline V gene are WNHNN and SYGVQD (reference sequence). The junction had 16 bases not matched to a gene; V was cut back by 2 bases and J by 6 bases. The CDR3 nucleotides are TGCGCCAGCAGTGAGGAGCGGGAAAGCAGACATGTATGCGAGCAGTACTTC. It yields the protein CASSEERESRHVCEQYF.

This chain links TRBV19 with TRBJ1-2, with 7 bases aligning to TRBD1. The CDR3 has 13 residues. The germline V gene encodes CDR1 LNHDA and CDR2 SQIVND (reference sequence). After removal of 8 bases from V and 0 bases from J, the junction contained 3 bases not matched to a gene. The CDR3 is CASRDRANYGYTF. The CDR3 DNA reads TGTGCCAGTCGGGACAGAGCTAACTATGGCTACACCTTC.

The V and J genes are TRBV5-5 and TRBJ2-5; 7 bases agree with TRBD1. Per the germline V gene, CDR1 is SGHKS and CDR2 is YYEKEE (reference sequence). Losses at the gene ends were 5 bases for V and 3 bases for J; bases not matched to a gene: 10. The CDR3 length is 15 residues. CDR3 nucleotides: TGTGCCAGCAGTTCCCGTGGGGACAGAGAAGAGACCCAGTACTTC. Residues: CASSSRGDREETQYF.

The chain uses TRBV7-9 and TRBJ1-1; D possibly corresponds to TRBD1 (6 bases). The V gene's germline CDR1 is SEHNR and CDR2 FQNEAQ (reference sequence). V shed 1 base and J shed 1 base, with 7 bases lying between them. The CDR3 totals 14 residues. The CDR3 spells CASSLGGGNTEAFF. In DNA, the CDR3 is TGTGCCAGCAGCTTAGGAGGGGGGAACACTGAAGCTTTCTTT.

This clone was seen only a few times. This sequence joins TRBV3-1 (or the pseudogene TRBV3-2) and TRBJ2-7; 10 bases match TRBD2. The CDR3 runs to 15 residues. CDR1 is LGHDT and CDR2 is YNNKEL in the germline V gene (reference sequence). J lost 7 bases, V lost 1 base, and 7 bases had no gene match. Here the CDR3 reads CASSQASGRAREQYF. DNA of the CDR3: TGTGCCAGCAGCCAAGCCAGCGGGAGGGCGAGGGAGCAGTACTTC.

The V gene is TRBV5-5, the J gene TRBJ1-4; D is unresolved. The germline V gene has CDR1 SGHKS and CDR2 YYEKEE (reference sequence). V dropped 4 bases and J dropped 8 bases, with 15 bases sitting between them. CDR3 length: 14 amino acids. CDR3 amino acids: CASSTLGGGEKLFF. DNA of the CDR3: TGTGCCAGCAGCACACTAGGCGGCGGAGAAAAACTGTTTTTT.

The V call is TRBV7-2, the J call TRBJ1-5, with 8 bases matching TRBD1. Germline lookup yields CDR1 SGHTA and CDR2 FQGNSA. V trimming: 1 base; J trimming: 9 bases; junction bases outside the gene matches: 5. This CDR3 is 14 amino acids long. The CDR3 nucleotides read TGTGCCAGCAGCTTAGACAGGGGGGGGGCGCCCCAGCATTTT. This translates into CASSLDRGGAPQHF.

This clone was seen a few times. This chain links TRBV10-3 with TRBJ2-7, with 11 bases matching TRBD1. This CDR3 comprises 15 residues. Germline V gene lookup returns CDR1 ENHRY and CDR2 SYGVKD. V shed 2 bases, J shed 3 bases, and the junction held 3 bases outside the gene matches. The DNA for the CDR3 is TGTGCCATCAGTGAGAGGGGACAGGGGGTCTACGAGCAGTACTTC. It yields the protein CAISERGQGVYEQYF.

V is TRBV19 and J is TRBJ2-5; the match to TRBD1 covers 12 bases. This CDR3 has 16 amino acids. V dropped 4 bases and J dropped 5; count of bases not matched to a gene: 8. Germline CDR1 is LNHDA and CDR2 is SQIVND (reference sequence). In DNA form, the CDR3 reads TGTGCCAGTAGTAGATGGGGACAGGGGGCCCAGGAGACCCAGTACTTC. Amino acid sequence: CASSRWGQGAQETQYF.

The chain has TRBV25-1 and TRBJ1-2; possible D gene TRBD1, 6 bases. Germline V lookup: CDR1 MGHDK, CDR2 SYGVNS. The CDR3 spans 12 residues. V lost 3 bases and J lost 5, with 7 bases in between. The chain's CDR3 is CASSDTGYGYTF. Written as DNA, the CDR3 is TGTGCCAGCAGTGATACAGGGTATGGCTACACCTTC.

The genes are TRBV4-1 and TRBJ1-4; D gene ambiguous. Deletions cut 0 bases from V and 11 bases from J, with 10 bases between. The CDR3 runs to 13 residues. Germline V CDR1 and CDR2: MGHRA, YSYEKL. CDR3: CASSQDLRLKLFF. The CDR3 nucleotides read TGCGCCAGCAGCCAAGACCTTCGACTCAAACTGTTTTTT.

This clone was observed a few times. CDR3 sequence: CASSIPQGNTEAFF. The CDR3 coding sequence is TGCGCCAGCAGCATACCACAGGGGAACACTGAAGCTTTCTTT. V is TRBV5-1 and J is TRBJ1-1; perhaps TRBD1 as D (6 bases). Germline assignment: CDR1 SGHRS and CDR2 YFSETQ. The CDR3 has 14 amino acids. V lost 4 bases and J lost 1, with 11 bases in between.

This clone was detected only a few times. This chain links TRBV27 with TRBJ2-3; perhaps TRBD2 as D (6 bases). The CDR3 is 15 residues long. The V and J ends lost 6 bases and 0 bases respectively, with 13 bases between them. The V gene's germline CDR1 is MNHEY and CDR2 SMNVEV (reference sequence). DNA for the CDR3: TGTGCCAGCAGAGCGCCGGGAGCTAGCACAGATACGCAGTATTTT. It translates to CASRAPGASTDTQYF.